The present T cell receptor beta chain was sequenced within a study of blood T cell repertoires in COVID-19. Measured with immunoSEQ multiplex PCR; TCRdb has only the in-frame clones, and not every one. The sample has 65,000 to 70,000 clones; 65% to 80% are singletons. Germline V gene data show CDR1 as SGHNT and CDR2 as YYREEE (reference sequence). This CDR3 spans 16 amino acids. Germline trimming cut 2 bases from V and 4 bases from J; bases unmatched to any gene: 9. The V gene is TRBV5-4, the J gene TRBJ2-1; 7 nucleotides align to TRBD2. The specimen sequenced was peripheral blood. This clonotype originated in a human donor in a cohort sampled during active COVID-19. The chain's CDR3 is CASSLGLEASYNEQFF. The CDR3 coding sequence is TGTGCCAGCAGCTTAGGACTAGAGGCTTCGTACAATGAGCAGTTCTTC.